This T cell receptor beta chain emerged from a study of PD-1 blockade in classical Hodgkin lymphoma. The CDR3 covers 17 residues. Unmatched junction bases numbered 8, after V lost 2 bases and J lost 4 bases. From germline, CDR1 is SNHLY and CDR2 FYNNEI. The patients all showed relapse after autologous stem cell transplantation, while their brentuximab vedotin exposure varied. This clone was detected once. The repertoire was sequenced with immunoSEQ multiplex PCR; TCRdb's copy has only in-frame clones and lacks some. The sample includes about 11,000 clones, 76% of them seen just once. The TCR sequence derives from a human donor with classical Hodgkin lymphoma. V is TRBV2 and J is TRBJ2-5; 12 nucleotides match TRBD2. Sequenced here: peripheral blood mononuclear cells (PBMCs), sampled at baseline. For the CDR3, the DNA is TGTGCCAGCAGTGAACCGACTAGCGGGAGAATTACAGAGACCCAGTACTTC. This gives the protein CASSEPTSGRITETQYF.